This T cell receptor beta chain was identified in a study of blood T cell repertoires in COVID-19 (dated by TCRdb to the early 2020s). A note on the overall study: Samples covering the acute and convalescent phases of COVID-19 were provided by collaborators in the United States, Italy and Spain. The prospective study material was composed of cDNA or gDNA derived from T cells, B-cell-depleted T cells, or PBMCs. The dataset comprised deeply sampled blood TCRbeta repertoires from subjects exposed to, actively infected with, or recovered from COVID-19. The repertoires were released in a freely available public database meant as a resource for research on the immune response to SARS-CoV-2. Samples were obtained from the ongoing ImmuneRACE study (first 160 participants) and from 1,200 or so subjects provided by 6 global collaborators. Sample metadata almost always included a de-identified subject ID, COVID-19 status, age in years and sex. Where available, HLA class I and class II types were obtained from metadata supplied by the sample provider rather than from assay-based typing. Broader findings and caveats from the paper: Clinical and demographic metadata were provided uncurated, with the amount varying by source and participant.

Collaborating institutions collected whole blood in K2EDTA tubes following their own protocols. For TCRbeta analysis, collaborator samples were shipped as frozen whole blood, as isolated PBMCs, or as DNA extracted from either sample type. TCRbeta CDR3 regions were amplified from genomic DNA using the immunoSEQ Assay, a bias-controlled multiplex PCR. Per the source publication's procedure: The number of nucleated cells in each sample was estimated from the amplification of reference gene primers within the assay. To quantify the absolute abundance of each unique TCRbeta CDR3 rearrangement, sequence reads were collapsed and filtered. For each sample, productive Simpson clonality was calculated as the square root of Simpson's diversity index over productive rearrangements. In TCRdb, the immuneACCESS table is reduced to in-frame sequences with V and J assigned. These tables do not hold every clone; where another copy was compared, an unresolved V gene accounts for under half, and the others remain unexplained. From that table come the V and J calls and clone size; the DNA was used to work out D and trimming. The sample table lists about 76,000 clones, approximately 80% of them with a count of one. The ten largest account for roughly 16% of the sample.

The CDR3, from cysteine to phenylalanine, totals 16 residues. Just CDR3 DNA is preserved here, 48 bases in frame from base 1. CDR1 and CDR2 (SGHRS, YFSETQ) derive from the germline V gene. A distance of 17 bases separates the germline ends of V and J, which lose 3 bases and 2 bases respectively. A remark on this clone: Its antigen target is currently unknown. Base qualities are missing; no much larger clone stands one base away.

The chain uses TRBV5-1 and TRBJ1-1, and TRBD1 may be the D gene, going by 5 matching bases. The sequence was collected from a human donor in a cohort sampled during active COVID-19. Specimen: peripheral blood. The CDR3 region has the sequence CASSSGGGIFNTEAFF. The sequenced DNA is TGCGCCAGCAGCTCGGGGGGAGGGATTTTTAACACTGAAGCTTTCTTT.